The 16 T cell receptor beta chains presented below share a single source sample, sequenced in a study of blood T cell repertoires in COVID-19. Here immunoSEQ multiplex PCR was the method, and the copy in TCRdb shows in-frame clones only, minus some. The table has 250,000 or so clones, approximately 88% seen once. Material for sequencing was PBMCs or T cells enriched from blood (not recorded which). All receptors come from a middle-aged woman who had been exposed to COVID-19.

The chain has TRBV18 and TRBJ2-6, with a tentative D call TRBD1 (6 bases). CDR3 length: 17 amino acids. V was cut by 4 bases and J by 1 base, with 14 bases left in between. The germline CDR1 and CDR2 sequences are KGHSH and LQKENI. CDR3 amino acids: CASSLRQDLSGANVLTF. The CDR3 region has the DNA TGTGCCAGCTCACTTCGACAGGATTTATCTGGGGCCAACGTCCTGACTTTC.

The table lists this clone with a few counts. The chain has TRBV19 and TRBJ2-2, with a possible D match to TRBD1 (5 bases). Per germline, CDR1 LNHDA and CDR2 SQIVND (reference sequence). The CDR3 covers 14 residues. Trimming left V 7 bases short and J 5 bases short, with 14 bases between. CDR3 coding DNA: TGTGCCAGTACACCCTCAGGGTATACCGGGGAGCTGTTTTTT. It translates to CASTPSGYTGELFF.

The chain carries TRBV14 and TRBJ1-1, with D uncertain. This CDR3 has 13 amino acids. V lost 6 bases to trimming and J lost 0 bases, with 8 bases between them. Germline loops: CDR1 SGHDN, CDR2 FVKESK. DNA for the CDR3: TGTGCCAGCAGGCGGATAGTGAACACTGAAGCTTTCTTT. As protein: CASRRIVNTEAFF.

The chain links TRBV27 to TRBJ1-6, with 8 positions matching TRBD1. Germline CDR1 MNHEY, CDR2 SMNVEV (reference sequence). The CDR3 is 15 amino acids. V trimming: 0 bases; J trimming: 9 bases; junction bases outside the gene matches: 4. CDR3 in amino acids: CASSLSAGGRSPLHF. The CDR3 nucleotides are TGTGCCAGCAGTTTATCCGCAGGGGGCCGTTCACCCCTCCACTTT.

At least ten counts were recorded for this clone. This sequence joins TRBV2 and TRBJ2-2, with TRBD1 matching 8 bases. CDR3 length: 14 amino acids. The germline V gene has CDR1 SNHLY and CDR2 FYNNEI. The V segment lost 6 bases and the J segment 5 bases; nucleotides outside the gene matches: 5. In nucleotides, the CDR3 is TGTGCCAGCAGACCCGACAGGGGAACCGGGGAGCTGTTTTTT. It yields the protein CASRPDRGTGELFF.

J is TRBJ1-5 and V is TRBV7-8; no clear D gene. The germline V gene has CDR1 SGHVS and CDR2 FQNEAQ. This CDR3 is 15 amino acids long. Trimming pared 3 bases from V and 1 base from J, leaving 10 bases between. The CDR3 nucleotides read TGTGCCAGCAGCTTCAGAGAGGGAAGCAATCAGCCCCAGCATTTT. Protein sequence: CASSFREGSNQPQHF.

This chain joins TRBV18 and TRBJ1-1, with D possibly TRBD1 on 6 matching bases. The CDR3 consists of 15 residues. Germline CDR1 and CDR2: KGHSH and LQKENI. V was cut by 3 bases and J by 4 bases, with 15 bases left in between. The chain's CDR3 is CASSPTGSGSTEAFF. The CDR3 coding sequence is TGTGCCAGCTCACCTACAGGGTCGGGATCCACTGAAGCTTTCTTT. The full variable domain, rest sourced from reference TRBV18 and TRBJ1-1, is NAGVMQNPRHLVRRRGQEARLRCSPMKGHSHVYWYRQLPEEGLKFMVYLQKENIIDESGMPKERFSAEFPKEGPSILRIQQVVRGDSAAYFCASSPTGSGSTEAFFGQGTRLTVV.

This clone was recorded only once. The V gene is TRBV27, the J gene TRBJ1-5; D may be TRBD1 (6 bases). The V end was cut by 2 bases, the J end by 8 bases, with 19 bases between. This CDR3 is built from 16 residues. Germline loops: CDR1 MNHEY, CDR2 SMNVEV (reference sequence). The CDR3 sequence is CASSLRGIQQGKPQHF. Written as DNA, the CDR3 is TGTGCCAGCAGTTTAAGGGGGATCCAACAGGGTAAGCCCCAGCATTTT.

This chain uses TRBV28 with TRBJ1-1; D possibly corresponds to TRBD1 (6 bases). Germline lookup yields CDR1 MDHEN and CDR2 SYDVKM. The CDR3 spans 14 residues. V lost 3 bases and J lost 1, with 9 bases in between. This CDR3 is CASSLEDRNTEAFF. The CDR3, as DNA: TGTGCCAGCAGTTTGGAGGACAGGAACACTGAAGCTTTCTTT.

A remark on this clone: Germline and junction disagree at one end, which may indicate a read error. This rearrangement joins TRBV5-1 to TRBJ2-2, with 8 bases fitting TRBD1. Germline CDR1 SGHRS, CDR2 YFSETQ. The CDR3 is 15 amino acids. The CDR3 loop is CASSRDRWSAGELFF. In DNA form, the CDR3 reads TGTGCCAGCAGTCGGGACAGGTGGTCGGCCGGGGAGCTGTTTTTT. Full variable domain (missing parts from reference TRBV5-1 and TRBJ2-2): KAGVTQTPRYLIKTRGQQVTLSCSPISGHRSVSWYQQTPGQGLQFLFEYFSETQRNKGNFPGRFSGRQFSNSRSEMNVSTLELGDSALYLCASSRDRWSAGELFFGEGSRLTVL.

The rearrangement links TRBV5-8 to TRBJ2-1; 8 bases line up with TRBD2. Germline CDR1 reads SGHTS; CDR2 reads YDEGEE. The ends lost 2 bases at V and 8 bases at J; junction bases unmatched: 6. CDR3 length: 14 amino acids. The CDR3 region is CASSFGTREDEQFF. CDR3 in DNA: TGTGCCAGCAGCTTTGGGACTAGAGAGGATGAGCAGTTCTTC.

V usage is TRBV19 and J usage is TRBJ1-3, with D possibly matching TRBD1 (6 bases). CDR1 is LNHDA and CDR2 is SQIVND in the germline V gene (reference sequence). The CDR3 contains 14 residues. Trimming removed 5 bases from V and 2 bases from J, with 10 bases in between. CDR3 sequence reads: CASSPTGTGNTIYF. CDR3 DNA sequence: TGTGCCAGTAGTCCCACAGGGACTGGAAACACCATATATTTT. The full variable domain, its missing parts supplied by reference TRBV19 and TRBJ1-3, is DGGITQSPKYLFRKEGQNVTLSCEQNLNHDAMYWYRQDPGQGLRLIYYSQIVNDFQKGDIAEGYSVSREKKESFPLTVTSAQKNPTAFYLCASSPTGTGNTIYFGEGSWLTVV.

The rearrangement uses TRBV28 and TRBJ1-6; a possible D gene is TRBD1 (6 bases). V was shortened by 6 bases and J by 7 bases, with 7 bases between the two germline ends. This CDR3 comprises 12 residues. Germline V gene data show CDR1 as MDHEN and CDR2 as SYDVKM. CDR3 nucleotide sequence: TGTGCCAGCAGGGACAGCAATTCACCCCTCCACTTT. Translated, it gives CASRDSNSPLHF.

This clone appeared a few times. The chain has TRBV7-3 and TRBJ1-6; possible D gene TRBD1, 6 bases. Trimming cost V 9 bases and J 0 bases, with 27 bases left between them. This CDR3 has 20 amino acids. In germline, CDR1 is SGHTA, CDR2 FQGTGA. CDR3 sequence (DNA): TGTGCCAGAGGAGCGGAGACAGGCCCGAGGAGAAGCTCCTATAATTCACCCCTCCACTTT. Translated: CARGAETGPRRSSYNSPLHF. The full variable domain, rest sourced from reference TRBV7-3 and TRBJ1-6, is GAGVSQTPSNKVTEKGKYVELRCDPISGHTALYWYRQSLGQGPEFLIYFQGTGAADDSGLPNDRFFAVRPEGSVSTLKIQRTERGDSAVYLCARGAETGPRRSSYNSPLHFGNGTRLTVT.

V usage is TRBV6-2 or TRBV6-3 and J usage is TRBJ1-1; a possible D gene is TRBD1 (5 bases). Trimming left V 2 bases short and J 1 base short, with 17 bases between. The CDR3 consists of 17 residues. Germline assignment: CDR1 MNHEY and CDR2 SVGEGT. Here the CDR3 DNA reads TGTGCCAGCAGTTACCGGCAGGGTTATCCCAAGAACACTGAAGCTTTCTTT. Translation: CASSYRQGYPKNTEAFF.

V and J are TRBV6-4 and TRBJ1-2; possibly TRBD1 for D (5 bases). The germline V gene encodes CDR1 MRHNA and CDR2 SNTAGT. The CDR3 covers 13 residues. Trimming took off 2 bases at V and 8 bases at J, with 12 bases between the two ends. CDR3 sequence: CASSDRQGIGYTF. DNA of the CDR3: TGTGCCAGCAGTGACCGTCAGGGTATCGGCTACACCTTC.